The 24 T cell receptor beta chains below all came from one sample that was sequenced in a study of T cell repertoires in cytomegalovirus infection. From the reads, TCRdb called clonotypes with MiXCR, one entry per CDR3 protein. Of around 550,000 distinct CDR3 sequences listed, 26% are singletons. The sequenced material came from PBMCs. The receptors here all came from a human donor in good health (CMV status not recorded). Some clones in this sample may be carry-over from other donors' samples.

The genes are TRBV6-2 or TRBV6-3 and TRBJ2-1, with a weak D call TRBD2 (6 bases). Germline values: CDR1 MNHEY, CDR2 SVGEGT. The CDR3 sequence is 16 residues long. The V gene lost 6 bases and the J gene lost 0 bases, with 15 bases spanning the gap. The CDR3 nucleotides read TGTGCCAGCAGACCCCGGGGGAGGAGCTCCTACAATGAGCAGTTCTTC. It codes for CASRPRGRSSYNEQFF.

CDR3 DNA: TGTGCCACCAGTGAACGCCGGCAGGTCCAAGAGACCCAGTACTTC. Amino acid sequence: CATSERRQVQETQYF. The V and J genes are TRBV24-1 and TRBJ2-5; no reliable D call. This CDR3 region has 15 residues. V was shortened by 4 bases and J by 1 base, with 12 bases between the two germline ends. Germline V CDR1 and CDR2: KGHDR, SFDVKD.

This clonotype was picked up many times. V usage is TRBV7-8 and J usage is TRBJ2-3; 10 bases align to TRBD2. Per germline, CDR1 SGHVS and CDR2 FQNEAQ. Germline trimming cut 3 bases from V and 5 bases from J; bases unmatched to any gene: 11. CDR3 length: 17 residues. This CDR3 is CASSFRRASGSGDTQYF. For the CDR3, the DNA is TGTGCCAGCAGCTTCCGGAGGGCTAGCGGGAGTGGAGATACGCAGTATTTT.

The rearrangement joins TRBV10-3 to TRBJ2-7; 9 bases match TRBD1. The CDR3 consists of 17 residues. V gave up 3 bases and J gave up 4 bases; unmatched junction bases: 13. Germline V gene lookup returns CDR1 ENHRY and CDR2 SYGVKD. Written as DNA, the CDR3 is TGTGCCATCAGTGACCTATCGAGGGGGACAGGGCTTTACGAGCAGTACTTC. Encoded protein: CAISDLSRGTGLYEQYF.

The V call is TRBV19, the J call TRBJ1-1; the D is unclear. The V and J ends lost 6 bases and 9 bases respectively, with 20 bases between them. The CDR3 is 14 residues long. Germline-derived CDR1 and CDR2 are LNHDA and SQIVND (reference sequence). The CDR3 spells CASRPQSAGFKAFF. CDR3 coding DNA: TGTGCCAGTAGGCCCCAGTCGGCCGGGTTTAAAGCTTTCTTT.

This clonotype was found a few times. The CDR3: CSVVLYVPGLAGVAGELFF. In DNA form, the CDR3 reads TGCAGCGTTGTTCTCTACGTCCCGGGACTAGCGGGAGTTGCCGGGGAGCTGTTTTTT. The rearrangement joins TRBV29-1 to TRBJ2-2, with 14 nucleotides matching TRBD2. The V and J ends lost 4 bases and 6 bases, in that order; junction bases with no gene match: 16. Germline V gene data show CDR1 as SQVTM and CDR2 as ANQGSEA. The CDR3 is 19 residues long.

This clonotype showed up just a few times. This chain's CDR3 is CASSQDSLYGYTF. Here the CDR3 DNA reads TGTGCCAGCAGCCAGGACAGTTTATATGGCTACACCTTC. This chain connects TRBV5-4 to TRBJ1-2; the D gene is possibly TRBD1 (6 bases). This CDR3 comprises 13 residues. Germline V CDR1 and CDR2: SGHNT, YYREEE (reference sequence). V was clipped by 4 bases and J by 5 bases, with 12 bases between them.

In its sample, this clonotype was seen many times. Relative to the germline gene, one junction end is altered; a read error may explain this. The genes are TRBV12-3 or TRBV12-4 and TRBJ2-5; 11 nucleotides agree with TRBD1. The CDR3 runs 13 residues. Here the CDR3 reads CASSAPGQGVSSF. The CDR3 region has the DNA TGTGCCAGCAGTGCGCCGGGACAGGGGGTGTCAAGCTTC.

CDR3 in amino acids: CASRHPQGTAGNTIYF. The CDR3 DNA sequence: TGTGCCAGCAGGCATCCACAGGGCACGGCTGGAAACACCATATATTTT. The chain recombines TRBV7-9 with TRBJ1-3; D is perhaps TRBD1 (6 bases). Trimming cost V 6 bases and J 2 bases, with 17 bases left between them. The CDR3 spans 16 residues. The germline gives CDR1 SEHNR, CDR2 FQNEAQ (reference sequence).

This clonotype was seen a few times. In DNA form, the CDR3 reads TGTGCCAGCAGCTTCCTTTACCGGGACAGGGATTATGGCTACACCTTC. Translated: CASSFLYRDRDYGYTF. V and J are TRBV11-2 and TRBJ1-2, with 9 nucleotides matching TRBD1. Germline V gives CDR1 SGHAT, CDR2 FQNNGV. V lost 3 bases and J lost 5; bases outside the gene matches: 10. This CDR3 is 16 amino acids long.

The chain uses TRBV7-2 and TRBJ1-2; D is perhaps TRBD1 (6 bases). In germline, CDR1 is SGHTA, CDR2 FQGNSA. The CDR3 length is 16 residues. The germline V and J ends were trimmed by 2 bases and 4 bases, with 17 bases remaining between them. CDR3 sequence (DNA): TGTGCCAGCAGCTTACAGGGGCAATCGAAGGGCTATGGCTACACCTTC. Amino acid sequence: CASSLQGQSKGYGYTF.

This clonotype has more than one count but fewer than ten. This rearrangement joins TRBV29-1 to TRBJ2-6, with D unclear. Germline CDR1 is SQVTM and CDR2 is ANQGSEA. V lost 3 bases and J 4 bases, leaving 7 bases between the germline ends. The CDR3 is 13 residues long. CDR3 sequence: CSVEVGGANVLTF. In DNA, the CDR3 is TGCAGCGTTGAGGTTGGAGGGGCCAACGTCCTGACTTTC.

The chain employs TRBV4-3 and TRBJ1-2; 10 bases align to TRBD1. The CDR3 totals 16 residues. Germline V CDR1 and CDR2: LGHNA, YSLEER. The junction had 8 bases not matched to a gene; V was cut back by 3 bases and J by 4 bases. Here the CDR3 DNA reads TGCGCCAGCAGCCAGGAGGGGACAGGGGTTACCTATGGCTACACCTTC. This translates into CASSQEGTGVTYGYTF.

This clonotype was observed a handful of times. V and J are TRBV20-1 and TRBJ1-1; D is unclear. The germline V gene has CDR1 DFQATT and CDR2 SNEGSKA (reference sequence). The CDR3 length is 11 residues. Trimming shortened V by 7 bases and J by 1 base, and 7 bases separated the two germline ends. CDR3 sequence: CSVGSNTEAFF. CDR3 coding DNA: TGCAGTGTCGGGTCGAACACTGAAGCTTTCTTT.

V gene TRBV7-2 combines with J gene TRBJ2-5; 11 bases are a match to TRBD2. Germline CDR1 and CDR2: SGHTA and FQGNSA. CDR3 length equals 14 residues. Trimming at V came to 5 bases and at J to 2 bases, leaving 1 base not matched to a gene. CDR3 coding DNA: TGTGCCAGCAGCGGGACTAGCGGACAAGAGACCCAGTACTTC. Its protein is CASSGTSGQETQYF. Full variable domain (remainder filled in from reference TRBV7-2 and TRBJ2-5): GAGVSQSPSNKVTEKGKDVELRCDPISGHTALYWYRQSLGQGLEFLIYFQGNSAPDKSGLPSDRFSAERTGGSVSTLTIQRTQQEDSAVYLCASSGTSGQETQYFGPGTRLLVL.

The chain is built from TRBV5-6 and TRBJ2-7; D is possibly TRBD2 (5 bases). Germline V gene lookup returns CDR1 SGHDT and CDR2 YYEEEE. Trimming pared 3 bases from V and 2 bases from J, leaving 12 bases between. The CDR3 runs 14 residues. The CDR3 loop reads CASSSVPGTYEQYV. The CDR3, as DNA: TGTGCCAGCAGCTCGGTCCCCGGGACCTACGAGCAGTACGTC.

The CDR3 region has the DNA TGTGCCACCCAGTATAAAGGGGATTTGGATAGAAAGCAGTTCTTC. As protein: CATQYKGDLDRKQFF. This chain links TRBV19 with TRBJ2-1, with a tentative D call TRBD1 (5 bases). Germline V gives CDR1 LNHDA, CDR2 SQIVND (reference sequence). The V and J ends lost 10 bases and 11 bases respectively, with 27 bases between them. This CDR3 spans 15 amino acids.

The chain joins TRBV7-6 to TRBJ1-5; a weak D match, TRBD1 (5 bases). Germline lookup yields CDR1 SGHVS and CDR2 FNYEAQ. V lost 5 bases and J 5 bases, leaving 16 bases between the germline ends. CDR3 length: 15 amino acids. The CDR3 DNA follows: TGTGCCAGCAGCACGACCGGGACCGCGGATCAGCCCCAGCATTTT. Amino acids: CASSTTGTADQPQHF.

The rearrangement links TRBV7-9 to TRBJ1-2, with a possible D match to TRBD1 (6 bases). V was shortened by 0 bases and J by 2 bases, with 10 bases between the two germline ends. The CDR3 extends over 15 amino acids. Germline V gene lookup returns CDR1 SEHNR and CDR2 FQNEAQ (reference sequence). The CDR3 here is CASSLAGAPNYGYTF. CDR3 sequence (DNA): TGTGCCAGCAGCTTAGCGGGGGCACCGAACTATGGCTACACCTTC.

This clonotype was counted between two and nine times. The rearrangement uses TRBV19 and TRBJ1-2; D perhaps matches TRBD1 (5 bases). Germline V gene data show CDR1 as LNHDA and CDR2 as SQIVND (reference sequence). The germline V and J ends were trimmed by 3 bases and 6 bases, with 14 bases remaining between them. This CDR3 is 14 amino acids long. In DNA, the CDR3 is TGTGCCAGTAGTATGCAGGGACCCTCCAATGGCTACACCTTC. Its translation: CASSMQGPSNGYTF.

This clonotype was counted once. The J gene is TRBJ1-6, the V gene TRBV3-1; D remains ambiguous. CDR3 size: 15 residues. Trimming pared 0 bases from V and 4 bases from J, leaving 7 bases between. Germline V gene sequence: CDR1 LGHDT, CDR2 YNNKEL (reference sequence). The CDR3 DNA reads as TGTGCCAGCAGCCAAGACGCTGGTTATAATTCACCCCTCCACTTT. Encoded protein: CASSQDAGYNSPLHF. Looking up the rest from reference TRBV3-1 and TRBJ1-6 gives the full variable domain: DTAVSQTPKYLVTQMGNDKSIKCEQNLGHDTMYWYKQDSKKFLKIMFSYNNKELIINETVPNRFSPKSPDKAHLNLHINSLELGDSAVYFCASSQDAGYNSPLHFGNGTRLTVT.

The chain combines TRBV19 with TRBJ1-2; 10 bases are a match to TRBD1. The CDR3 runs to 15 residues. Germline CDR1 is LNHDA and CDR2 is SQIVND (reference sequence). J gave up 3 bases and V 5 bases, and 6 bases lay outside the gene matches. This CDR3 reads CASSSGQGKDYGYTF. The CDR3 DNA reads as TGTGCCAGTAGTTCGGGACAGGGGAAGGACTATGGCTACACCTTC.

This clonotype has a count of ten or more. J is TRBJ1-2 and V is TRBV7-2, with D possibly TRBD1 on 6 matching bases. The CDR3 has 16 amino acids. From germline, CDR1 is SGHTA and CDR2 FQGNSA. Trimming removed 3 bases at V and 6 bases at J, with 20 bases between. CDR3 residues: CASSLFGGRTGHGYTF. The CDR3, as DNA: TGTGCCAGCAGCTTGTTTGGGGGCCGTACCGGACATGGCTACACCTTC.

This clonotype was seen a few times. V usage is TRBV7-3 and J usage is TRBJ2-1, with D unresolved. The CDR3 contains 15 residues. Trimming stripped 0 bases from V and 1 base from J, with 7 bases between. Germline V lookup: CDR1 SGHTA, CDR2 FQGTGA. The CDR3 DNA reads as TGTGCCAGCAGCTTAACCATCCAATCCTACAATGAGCAGTTCTTC. Amino acids: CASSLTIQSYNEQFF.